The T cell receptor (beta chain) described here comes from a study of tumor-infiltrating lymphocytes in primary liver carcinoma. A constant-region primer primed TCR beta cDNA synthesis from about 490 ng of total RNA. What produced the TCR beta libraries was three nested multiplex PCR rounds using slightly modified ARM-PCR. Primers for the first two PCR rounds were TRBV1-TRBV30 forward primers and a C-beta reverse primer (around 11 cycles per round). TCRdb reprocessed the multiplex PCR reads with MiXCR, giving one entry per CDR3 protein. The table lists about 120,000 distinct CDR3 sequences, around 70% of them singletons, with more than 8% in the top ten. Study-wide findings and caveats: With p = 0.039, the top-250-clone fraction in tumors significantly exceeded that in blood.

Both RNA and DNA were isolated together from around 20-30 mg of bulk tissue that had not been sorted. Patients had chronic HBV infection and were treatment-naive. The CDR3 is 14 amino acids. CDR1 and CDR2 from the germline V gene are SGHAT and FQDESV (reference sequence). About this clonotype: What it binds is not known. An end of the junction differs from the germline gene, which may be a read error.

V gene TRBV11-1 combines with J gene TRBJ1-2; D call uncertain. This sequence was found in a woman aged 55 to 70 with primary liver carcinoma and hepatitis B virus infection. The specimen was tumor-adjacent normal liver tissue. CDR3 bases: TGTGCCAACAGCTTAAGTGGGCCGGACTATGACTATACCTTC. Translation: CANSLSGPDYDYTF.